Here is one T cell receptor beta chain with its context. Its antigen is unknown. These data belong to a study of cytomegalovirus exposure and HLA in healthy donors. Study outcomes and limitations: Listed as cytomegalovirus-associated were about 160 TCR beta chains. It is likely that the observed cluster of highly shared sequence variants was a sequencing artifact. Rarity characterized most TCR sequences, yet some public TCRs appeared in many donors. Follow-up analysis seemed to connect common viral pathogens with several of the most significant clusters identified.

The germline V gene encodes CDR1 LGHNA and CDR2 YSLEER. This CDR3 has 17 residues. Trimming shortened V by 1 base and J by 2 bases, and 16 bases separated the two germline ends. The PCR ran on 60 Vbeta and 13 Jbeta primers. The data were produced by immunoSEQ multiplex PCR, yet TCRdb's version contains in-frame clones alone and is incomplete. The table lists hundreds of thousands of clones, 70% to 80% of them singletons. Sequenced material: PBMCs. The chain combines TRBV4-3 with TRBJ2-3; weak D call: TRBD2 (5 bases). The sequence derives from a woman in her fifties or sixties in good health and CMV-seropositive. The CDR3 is CASSQVEGGPPTDTQYF. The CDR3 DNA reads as TGCGCCAGCAGCCAAGTAGAGGGCGGACCCCCCACAGATACGCAGTATTTT.